This T cell receptor beta chain emerged from a study of OX40 agonist ivuxolimab in advanced cancers. The protocol was immunoSEQ multiplex PCR, while the TCRdb copy is restricted to in-frame clones and leaves out a portion. This table has about 76,000 clones, 70% to 90% appearing once. The germline V and J ends were trimmed by 4 bases and 0 bases, with 8 bases remaining between them. This CDR3 contains 14 residues. Germline CDR1 reads SGDLS; CDR2 reads YYNGEE. The chain combines TRBV9 with TRBJ1-3; no clear D gene. The receptor comes from an adult with an advanced solid tumor such as melanoma, head and neck, liver or kidney cancer. Sequenced material: CD4+ or CD8+ T cells sorted from blood, taken in a trial of the OX40 agonist ivuxolimab. The CDR3, as DNA: TGTGCCAGCAGCCCACAGACCTCTGGAAACACCATATATTTT. It specifies CASSPQTSGNTIYF.